This paragraph reports one T cell receptor beta chain. There is no known antigen for this receptor. The sample holds no much larger clone one base away, and base qualities are not on file. This record comes from a study of T cells in Graves' hyperthyroidism and ophthalmopathy (dated by TCRdb to the late 2010s). Some background on the complete study: Peripheral blood samples were taken at initial diagnosis, before any treatment was given. An independent validation cohort of around 19 hyperthyroidism patients and approximately 17 patients who later progressed to ophthalmopathy tested prospective prediction of ophthalmopathy. The paper reports TCR Vbeta CDR3 sequencing of more than 120 peripheral blood samples: under 45 ophthalmopathy, 70 to 85 hyperthyroidism and some 17 progressor patients. For training and testing, the roughly 93 patients in the discovery cohort were randomly divided in a 7:3 ratio. In addition, the study compared T-cell repertoires in thyroid tissue and in blood from about 6 Graves' hyperthyroidism patients. To identify distinguishing TCR V-J signatures, a discovery cohort of around 100 patients was used, comprising 40 to 45 with Graves' ophthalmopathy and roughly 60 with stable Graves' hyperthyroidism. Once sampling was done, hyperthyroidism patients were given methimazole at a starting dose of 30 mg daily, whereas ophthalmopathy patients were given high-dose intravenous methylprednisolone. Paper-wide results and their limitations: Blood samples also contained most of the expanded thyroid clonotypes (frequency above 0.001), which suggests that blood repertoires may reflect thyroid immune responses. A model built on a 13 V-J signature distinguished ophthalmopathy from stable hyperthyroidism, reaching about 88% sensitivity and 81.08% specificity in cross-validation and 80%/75% in testing. In validation, the model predicted progression to ophthalmopathy a median of about 6.5 months before onset, with about 71% sensitivity and just under 75% specificity. No statistical method was used to fix the sample size in advance, and group allocation was not hidden from the investigators.

The CDR3, cysteine through phenylalanine, is 13 amino acids long. Only CDR3 DNA is held: 39 bases, read in frame from base 1. The junction shows trimming of 2 bases on V and 5 bases on J, plus 9 bases between the germline ends. Via the germline V gene (reference sequence), CDR1 is MNHEY and CDR2 SMNVEV. Amplification of TCR beta CDR3 regions was carried out from RNA transcripts. For the first round of RT-PCR on the TCR CDR3, the HTBI primer set was used together with the Qiagen OneStep RT-PCR kit. Libraries were constructed in a second round of multiplex PCR, after which size selection and purification were carried out. Paired-end sequencing of the libraries was performed with 100 bp reads on an Illumina HiSeq2000. Per the original workflow: SOAPnuke was used to process the raw data, with reads discarded if the reads contained adapters or uncalled bases, had a mean Phred below 15, or lacked an exact constant-primer or identifier match. High-quality paired reads were merged with COPE v1.2.5, and unique nucleotide sequences were defined as clonotypes. Clonotypes were aligned to IMGT TRBV, TRBD and TRBJ reference segments using MiTCR v1.1. The analysis included only V-J combinations with a frequency above 0.0001, which together covered 99.2% of the repertoires. A TCS score was defined as the ratio of F50 (clonal expansion) to E x V (chaos), with BLOSUM62-based TCRdist applied between CDR3 peptides within each V-J. Welch's t-statistics and random forest reduced fewer than 550 V-J features to under 15, which were used in a naive Bayes classifier (R e1071). The public reads were reanalyzed by TCRdb: fastp trimming at Q25, MiXCR alignment, in-frame beta chains only. A single entry per CDR3 protein holds the most common genes and DNA from its merged rows. TCRdb, not the authors, supplied the V and J calls. The sample data list under 750,000 distinct CDR3 sequences, and around 20% of these were observed just once. The ten largest make up over 15% of the sample.

Hyperthyroidism patients were aged 18 to 65 years and newly diagnosed, with disease duration of less than 2 months. Patients with uncontrolled infections, other autoimmune diseases, pregnancy or lactation were excluded. Diagnoses relied on clinical symptoms, serum thyroxine and TRAb, thyroid ultrasound and orbital computed tomography. Blood from progressor patients was drawn when they were first diagnosed with hyperthyroidism, before any ophthalmopathy symptoms appeared. PBMCs were isolated from 10 ml of fresh peripheral blood by Ficoll-Paque density gradient centrifugation. Patients classed as progressors first received a Graves' hyperthyroidism diagnosis and then went on to develop ophthalmopathy during follow-up. Total RNA was extracted using Trizol reagent, and RNA quality was assessed on an Agilent 2100 Bioanalyzer.

The TCR originated in a woman aged 45 to 65 with Graves' hyperthyroidism that later progressed to Graves' ophthalmopathy. This chain is built from TRBV27 and TRBJ2-5, with the D gene call left open. Sequencing input: blood. The CDR3 protein sequence reads: CASSLTARETQYF. The nucleotide sequence is TGTGCCAGCAGTTTAACAGCACGGGAGACCCAGTACTTC.